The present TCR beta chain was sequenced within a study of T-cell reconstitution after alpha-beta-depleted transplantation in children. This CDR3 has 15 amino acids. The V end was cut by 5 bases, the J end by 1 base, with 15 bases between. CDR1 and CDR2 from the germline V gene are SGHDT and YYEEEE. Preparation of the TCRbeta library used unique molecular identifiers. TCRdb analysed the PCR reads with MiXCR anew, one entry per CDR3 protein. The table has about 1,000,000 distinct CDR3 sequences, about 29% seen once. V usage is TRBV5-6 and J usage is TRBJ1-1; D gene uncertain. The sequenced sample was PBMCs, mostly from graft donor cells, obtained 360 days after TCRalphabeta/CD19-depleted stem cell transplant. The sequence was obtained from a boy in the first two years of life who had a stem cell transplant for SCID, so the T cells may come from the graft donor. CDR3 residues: CASRRTGVRNTEAFF. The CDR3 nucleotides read TGTGCCAGCAGACGGACCGGGGTAAGGAACACTGAAGCTTTCTTT.